Shown below are 2 T cell receptor beta chains from a single sample sequenced in a study of CD8 T cells in Susac syndrome. Reverse transcription of roughly 0.5 to 1 ug RNA was performed with random hexamers. TCRdb ran MiXCR on the immunoSEQ multiplex PCR reads and lists one entry per CDR3 protein. The data show more than 200,000 distinct CDR3 sequences, about 94% seen once. The sequencing input was CD8+ T cells from PBMCs. The receptors originated from a human donor with multiple sclerosis.

V and J are TRBV19 and TRBJ2-7; D could derive from TRBD1 or TRBD2 (6 bases each). CDR1 LNHDA and CDR2 SQIVND come from the germline V gene (reference sequence). This CDR3 spans 15 amino acids. V lost 3 bases and J 0 bases, leaving 12 bases between the germline ends. The CDR3 reads CASSISGGGSYEQYF. DNA of the CDR3: TGTGCCAGTAGTATTTCCGGGGGCGGCTCCTACGAGCAGTACTTC.

The chain uses TRBV9 and TRBJ2-3, with D uncertain. Looked up from germline, CDR1 is SGDLS and CDR2 is YYNGEE. The V end was cut by 3 bases, the J end by 5 bases, with 7 bases between. The CDR3 extends over 12 amino acids. The CDR3 nucleotides read TGTGCCAGCAGCGCAAGACTAGATACGCAGTATTTT. Translated, it gives CASSARLDTQYF.